The clone carrying this TCR beta chain was seen many times. These data come from a study of T cells after yellow fever vaccination. About the study: Preparing low-cell-number fractions relied on SMART-Seq v4 Ultra Low Input. Findings and limits, study-wide: Post-booster samples contained most primary-vaccination clones (approximately 95% CD4, about 90% CD8). CD4 and CD8 compartments shared a small share of clonotypes. Sorting of memory subsets on day 0 yielded almost no detectable vaccine-responding clonotypes.

TCRdb re-called the 5' RACE reads with MiXCR, one entry per CDR3 protein. This sample has about 46,000 distinct CDR3 sequences, with 6% to 7% found just once. V was clipped by 0 bases and J by 8 bases; unmatched bases: 7. CDR1 and CDR2 from the germline V gene are LGHNA and YSLEER. The CDR3 loop spans 16 amino acids. Source: PBMCs, either bulk or a sorted T-cell subset (CD4+, CD8+, memory, or dextramer-sorted; not recorded which), taken 45 days after the yellow fever booster vaccination. This chain joins TRBV4-3 and TRBJ2-1, with 10 bases fitting TRBD2. This sequence was found in a man between 25 and 39 years old who received the YFV17D yellow fever vaccine. The CDR3, as DNA: TGCGCCAGCAGCCAAGATGACCTAGCGGGAGTACATGAGCAGTTCTTC. It encodes CASSQDDLAGVHEQFF.